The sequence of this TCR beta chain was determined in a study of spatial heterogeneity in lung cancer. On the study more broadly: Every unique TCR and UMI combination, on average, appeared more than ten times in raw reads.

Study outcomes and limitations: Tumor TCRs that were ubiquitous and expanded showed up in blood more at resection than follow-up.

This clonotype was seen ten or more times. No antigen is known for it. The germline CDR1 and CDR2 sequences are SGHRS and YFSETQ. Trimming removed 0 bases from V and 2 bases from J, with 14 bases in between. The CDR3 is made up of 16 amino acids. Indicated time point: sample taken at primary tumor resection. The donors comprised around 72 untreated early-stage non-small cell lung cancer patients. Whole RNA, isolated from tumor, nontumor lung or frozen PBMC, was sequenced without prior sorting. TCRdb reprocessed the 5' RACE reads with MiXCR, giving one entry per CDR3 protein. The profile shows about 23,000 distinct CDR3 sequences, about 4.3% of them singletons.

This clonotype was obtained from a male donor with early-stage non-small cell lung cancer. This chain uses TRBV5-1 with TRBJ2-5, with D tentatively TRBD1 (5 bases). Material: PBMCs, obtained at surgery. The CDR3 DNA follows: TGCGCCAGCAGCTTGGCACAGGTGACCCTGCAAGAGACCCAGTACTTC. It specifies CASSLAQVTLQETQYF.